A selection of T cell receptor beta chains follows, all from one sample in a study of cytomegalovirus exposure and HLA in healthy donors. TCRdb's table, derived via immunoSEQ multiplex PCR, lists solely in-frame clones and lacks some. The table shows 150,000 or so clones, with 80% occurring only once. Material for sequencing was PBMCs. These TCRs come from a woman aged 40 to 50 in good health and CMV-seropositive. Each CDR3 is given with its conserved first and last residue. The D gene is left open where the match is weak. The size field is filled for only some rows; it gives once, few, many or a size class.

CDR3 length,V gene,J gene,D gene,clone size,CDR3 protein,CDR3 DNA
14,TRBV28,TRBJ1-1,-,few,CASTLPFQNTEAFF,TGTGCCAGCACCCTACCGTTCCAGAACACTGAAGCTTTCTTT
15,TRBV29-1,TRBJ2-3,TRBD2,once,CSGRGGGGVTDTQYF,TGCAGCGGCCGGGGGGGCGGGGGAGTGACAGATACGCAGTATTTT
17,TRBV9,TRBJ1-2,TRBD1,-,CASSVGSRDRDNYGYTF,TGTGCCAGCAGCGTAGGATCTAGGGACAGGGATAACTATGGCTACACCTTC
16,TRBV5-1,TRBJ2-2,TRBD1,-,CASSPVGQGGTGELFF,TGCGCCAGCAGCCCGGTCGGACAGGGTGGCACCGGGGAGCTGTTTTTT
14,TRBV5-1,TRBJ2-7,-,few,CASSHGSGAYEQYF,TGCGCCAGCAGCCACGGGAGCGGCGCCTACGAGCAGTACTTC
13,TRBV29-1,TRBJ1-5,TRBD1,-,CSAHGTGVQPQHF,TGCAGCGCCCACGGGACAGGGGTTCAGCCCCAGCATTTT
11,TRBV28,TRBJ2-2,-,-,CASSGTGELFF,TGTGCCAGCAGCGGGACCGGGGAGCTGTTTTTT
13,TRBV5-1,TRBJ1-2,TRBD1,-,CASSFQGARGYTF,TGCGCCAGCAGCTTTCAGGGGGCGCGAGGCTACACCTTC
11,TRBV6-5,TRBJ2-7,-,-,CASSYGAFQYF,TGTGCCAGCAGTTACGGGGCCTTCCAGTACTTC
14,TRBV9,TRBJ2-1,TRBD1,-,CASSDRDRSNEQFF,TGTGCCAGCAGCGACCGGGACAGAAGCAATGAGCAGTTCTTC
15,TRBV19,TRBJ2-5,TRBD1,medium-sized,CASTPGYRGQETQYF,TGTGCCAGTACTCCCGGTTACAGGGGGCAAGAGACCCAGTACTTC
13,TRBV7-6,TRBJ2-1,TRBD2,-,CASGGGAANEQFF,TGTGCCAGCGGGGGGGGAGCGGCCAATGAGCAGTTCTTC
16,TRBV27,TRBJ2-2,TRBD2,-,CASAAGGPGNTGELFF,TGTGCCAGCGCAGCGGGAGGGCCTGGGAACACCGGGGAGCTGTTTTTT
13,TRBV15,TRBJ1-4,-,-,CATSRGGNEKLFF,TGTGCCACCAGCAGAGGAGGTAATGAAAAACTGTTTTTT
15,TRBV6-5,TRBJ2-3,TRBD1,-,CASSQTGISTDTQYF,TGTGCCAGCAGTCAGACAGGGATTAGCACAGATACGCAGTATTTT
15,TRBV27,TRBJ1-1,TRBD1,-,CASSLYRTGVTEAFF,TGTGCCAGCAGTTTATACCGGACAGGGGTGACTGAAGCTTTCTTT
12,TRBV6-6,TRBJ2-7,TRBD2,-,CASAGGTYEQYF,TGTGCCAGCGCGGGAGGAACCTACGAGCAGTACTTC
16,TRBV5-1,TRBJ2-7,TRBD1,-,CASSLGSGTGGDEQYF,TGCGCCAGCAGCTTGGGCTCCGGGACAGGGGGAGACGAGCAGTACTTC